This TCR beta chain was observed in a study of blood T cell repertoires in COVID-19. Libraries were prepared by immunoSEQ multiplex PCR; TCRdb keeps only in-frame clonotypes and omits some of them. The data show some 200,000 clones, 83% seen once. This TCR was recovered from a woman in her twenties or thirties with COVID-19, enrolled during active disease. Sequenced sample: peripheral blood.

CDR3 region: CASSFRGPGYGYTF. The CDR3 bases are TGTGCCAGCAGTTTCCGCGGGCCGGGCTATGGCTACACCTTC. V gene TRBV6-5 combines with J gene TRBJ1-2, with unresolved D. The V gene lost 4 bases and the J gene lost 4 bases, with 13 bases spanning the gap. Germline V CDR1 and CDR2: MNHEY, SVGAGI. The CDR3 extends over 14 amino acids.